The 10 T cell receptor beta chains given below trace back to one sample, sequenced in a study of blood T cell repertoires in COVID-19. The assay was immunoSEQ multiplex PCR, and TCRdb's table has in-frame clones only and misses some. The sample carries around 110,000 clones, almost 85% recorded once. Material: peripheral blood. The receptor source for this set is a human donor in a cohort sampled during active COVID-19.

V usage is TRBV7-8 and J usage is TRBJ1-5; the D is unclear. V was pared by 5 bases and J by 10 bases, with 12 bases between. The CDR3 contains 12 residues. Germline V CDR1 and CDR2: SGHVS, FQNEAQ. The CDR3, as DNA: TGTGCCAGCAGCCAGAGCGGTGGACCCCAGCATTTT. It encodes CASSQSGGPQHF.

The chain combines TRBV2 with TRBJ2-7; possible D gene TRBD1, 6 bases. The germline V gene has CDR1 SNHLY and CDR2 FYNNEI. V lost 7 bases, J lost 7 bases, and 14 bases lay in between. The CDR3 runs to 12 residues. The CDR3 DNA is TGTGCCAGCAATGACAGGTCATGGGAGCAGTACGTC. Amino acids: CASNDRSWEQYV.

This sequence joins TRBV18 and TRBJ2-4; D is perhaps TRBD1 (6 bases). The CDR3 sequence is 14 residues long. Germline V gene data show CDR1 as KGHSH and CDR2 as LQKENI. The V gene lost 5 bases and the J gene lost 1 base, with 9 bases spanning the gap. The DNA for the CDR3 is TGTGCCAGCTCAACAGGGTCGGCCAAAAACATTCAGTACTTC. Its translation is CASSTGSAKNIQYF.

The gene calls are TRBV7-2 and TRBJ2-5; perhaps TRBD1 as D (6 bases). The V gene's germline CDR1 is SGHTA and CDR2 FQGNSA. CDR3 size: 14 residues. Between the trimmed V and J ends, which lost 4 bases and 5 bases, there was a span of 14 bases. This chain's CDR3 is CASSSYRVDETQYF. The CDR3 coding sequence is TGTGCCAGCAGCTCCTACAGGGTAGATGAGACCCAGTACTTC.

This sequence joins TRBV29-1 and TRBJ2-2; 8 positions agree with TRBD1. The V gene's germline CDR1 is SQVTM and CDR2 ANQGSEA. Germline trimming cut 5 bases from V and 1 base from J; bases unmatched to any gene: 0. This CDR3 has 13 amino acids. The CDR3 DNA follows: TGCAGCGTTACAGGGGGGAACACCGGGGAGCTGTTTTTT. Amino acid sequence: CSVTGGNTGELFF.

The chain links TRBV6-5 to TRBJ2-7; 11 bases agree with TRBD1. The CDR3 totals 14 residues. Germline trimming cut 6 bases from V and 2 bases from J; bases unmatched to any gene: 3. Germline V gene data show CDR1 as MNHEY and CDR2 as SVGAGI. CDR3 residues: CASRGTGGTYEQYF. CDR3 sequence (DNA): TGTGCCAGCAGGGGGACAGGGGGTACCTACGAGCAGTACTTC.

A single count supports this clone. The chain couples TRBV2 to TRBJ2-1, with 8 nucleotides matching TRBD1. The CDR3 is made up of 15 amino acids. J gave up 6 bases and V 1 base, and 5 bases lay outside the gene matches. CDR1 is SNHLY and CDR2 is FYNNEI in the germline V gene. This CDR3 reads CASSEGQGAGNEQFF. CDR3 in DNA: TGTGCCAGCAGTGAAGGCCAGGGGGCGGGCAATGAGCAGTTCTTC.

The chain links TRBV7-3 to TRBJ2-1, with 9 nucleotides matching TRBD2. V shed 5 bases and J 6 bases; nucleotides not matched to a gene: 2. CDR3 size: 13 residues. Germline V gene lookup returns CDR1 SGHTA and CDR2 FQGTGA. The CDR3 DNA reads TGTGCCAGCAGCAAAGCGGGAGGCAATGAGCAGTTCTTC. Translating gives CASSKAGGNEQFF.

The rearrangement links TRBV3-1 (or the pseudogene TRBV3-2) to TRBJ2-1, with D possibly TRBD2 on 6 matching bases. V was trimmed by 4 bases and J by 10 bases, leaving 23 bases between them. The germline gives CDR1 LGHDT, CDR2 YNNKEL (reference sequence). CDR3 length: 16 amino acids. The CDR3: CASSPPGLGVFGEQFF. CDR3 DNA sequence: TGTGCCAGCAGCCCCCCGGGACTCGGGGTCTTTGGGGAGCAGTTCTTC.

This chain uses TRBV18 with TRBJ2-3, with 9 bases matching TRBD2. Germline-derived CDR1 and CDR2 are KGHSH and LQKENI. The CDR3 is made up of 15 amino acids. V shed 2 bases and J 4 bases; nucleotides not matched to a gene: 4. CDR3: CASSPYQREADTQYF. CDR3 in DNA: TGTGCCAGCTCACCATACCAGCGGGAGGCAGATACGCAGTATTTT.